Many counts were recorded for the clone carrying this T cell receptor (beta chain). As for time point: sample taken at primary tumor resection. Material for sequencing was whole RNA from tumor, nontumor lung or frozen PBMC, left unsorted. TCRdb reanalysed the 5' RACE reads using MiXCR and keeps one entry per CDR3 protein. Among some 2,900 distinct CDR3 sequences listed, roughly 7% were seen once. This entry belongs to a study of spatial heterogeneity in lung cancer. The junction had 13 bases not matched to a gene; V was cut back by 5 bases and J by 4 bases. CDR1 is SGHTA and CDR2 is FQGNSA in the germline V gene. The CDR3 consists of 16 residues.

The sample was normal lung tissue next to the tumor, taken at surgery. The rearrangement joins TRBV7-2 to TRBJ1-2, with 7 bases matching TRBD1. The clonotype was recovered from a male donor with early-stage non-small cell lung cancer. The CDR3 reads CASSRSTGVRSYGYTF. The CDR3 DNA follows: TGTGCCAGCAGCCGCTCCACAGGGGTTCGTAGCTATGGCTACACCTTC.